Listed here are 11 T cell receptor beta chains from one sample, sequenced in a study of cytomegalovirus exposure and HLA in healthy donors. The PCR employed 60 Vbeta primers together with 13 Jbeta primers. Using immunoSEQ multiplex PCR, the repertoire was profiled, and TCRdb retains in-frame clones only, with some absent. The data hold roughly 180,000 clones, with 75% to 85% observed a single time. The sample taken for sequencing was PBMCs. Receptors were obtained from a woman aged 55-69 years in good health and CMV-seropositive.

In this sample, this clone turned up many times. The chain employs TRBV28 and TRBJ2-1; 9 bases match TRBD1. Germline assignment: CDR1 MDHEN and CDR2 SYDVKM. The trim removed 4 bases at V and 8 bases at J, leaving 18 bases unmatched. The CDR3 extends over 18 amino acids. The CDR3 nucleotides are TGTGCCAGCAGTTCCCGGGGACAGGGCTGGAGAACGATCGATGAGCAGTTCTTC. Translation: CASSSRGQGWRTIDEQFF.

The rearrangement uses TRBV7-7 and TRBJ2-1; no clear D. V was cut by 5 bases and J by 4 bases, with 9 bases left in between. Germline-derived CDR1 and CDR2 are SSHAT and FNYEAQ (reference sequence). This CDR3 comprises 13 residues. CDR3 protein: CASSPNKYNEQFF. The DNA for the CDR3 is TGTGCCAGCAGCCCAAACAAGTACAATGAGCAGTTCTTC. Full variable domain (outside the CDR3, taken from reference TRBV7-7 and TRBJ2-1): GAGVSQSPRYKVTKRGQDVTLRCDPISSHATLYWYQQALGQGPEFLTYFNYEAQPDKSGLPSDRFSAERPEGSISTLTIQRTEQRDSAMYRCASSPNKYNEQFFGPGTRLTVL.

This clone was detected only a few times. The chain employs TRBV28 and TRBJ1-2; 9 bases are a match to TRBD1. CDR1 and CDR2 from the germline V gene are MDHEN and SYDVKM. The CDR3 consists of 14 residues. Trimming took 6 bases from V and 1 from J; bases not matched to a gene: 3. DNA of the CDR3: TGTGCCAGCAGCCGGACAGGGGTTAACTATGGCTACACCTTC. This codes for CASSRTGVNYGYTF.

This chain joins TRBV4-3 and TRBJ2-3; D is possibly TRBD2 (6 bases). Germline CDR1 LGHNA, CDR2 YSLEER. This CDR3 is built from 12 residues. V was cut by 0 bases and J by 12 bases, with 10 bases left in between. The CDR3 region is CASSQEGRYQYF. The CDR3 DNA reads TGCGCCAGCAGCCAAGAGGGGAGGTATCAGTATTTT.

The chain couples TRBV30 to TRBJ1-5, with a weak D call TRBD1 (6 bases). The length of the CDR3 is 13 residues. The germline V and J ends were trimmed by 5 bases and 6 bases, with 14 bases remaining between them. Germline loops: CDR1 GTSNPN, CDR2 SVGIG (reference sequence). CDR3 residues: CAWERGRGQPQHF. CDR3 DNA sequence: TGTGCCTGGGAGCGGGGGCGAGGTCAGCCCCAGCATTTT.

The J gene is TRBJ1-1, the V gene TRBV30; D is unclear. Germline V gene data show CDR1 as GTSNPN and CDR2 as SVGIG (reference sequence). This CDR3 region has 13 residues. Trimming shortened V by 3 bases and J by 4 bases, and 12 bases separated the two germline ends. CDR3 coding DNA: TGTGCCTGGAGCTTTGGCCGTGTCACTGAAGCTTTCTTT. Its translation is CAWSFGRVTEAFF.

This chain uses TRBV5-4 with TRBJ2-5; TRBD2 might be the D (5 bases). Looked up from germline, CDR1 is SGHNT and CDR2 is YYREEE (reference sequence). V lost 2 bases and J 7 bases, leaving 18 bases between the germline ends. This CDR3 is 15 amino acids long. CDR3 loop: CASSLGRGQPGTQYF. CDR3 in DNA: TGTGCCAGCAGCTTAGGTCGCGGGCAGCCGGGGACCCAGTACTTC.

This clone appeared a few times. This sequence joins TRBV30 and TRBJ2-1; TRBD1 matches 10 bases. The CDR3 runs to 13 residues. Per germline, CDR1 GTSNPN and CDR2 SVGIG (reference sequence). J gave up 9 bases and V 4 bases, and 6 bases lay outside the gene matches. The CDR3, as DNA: TGTGCCTGGATGGGACAGGGGTTGAGTGAGCAGTTCTTC. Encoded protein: CAWMGQGLSEQFF.

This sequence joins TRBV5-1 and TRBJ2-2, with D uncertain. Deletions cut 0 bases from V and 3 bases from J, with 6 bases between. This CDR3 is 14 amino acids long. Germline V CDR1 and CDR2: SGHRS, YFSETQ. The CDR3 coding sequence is TGCGCCAGCAGCTTGGCCCTCGACACCGGGGAGCTGTTTTTT. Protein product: CASSLALDTGELFF.

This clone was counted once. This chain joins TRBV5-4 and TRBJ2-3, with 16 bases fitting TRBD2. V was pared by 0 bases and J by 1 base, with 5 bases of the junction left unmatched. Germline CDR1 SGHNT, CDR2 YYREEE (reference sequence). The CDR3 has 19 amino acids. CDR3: CASSLGLGLAGGRTDTQYF. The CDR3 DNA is TGTGCCAGCAGCTTGGGTTTGGGACTAGCGGGGGGGCGCACAGATACGCAGTATTTT.

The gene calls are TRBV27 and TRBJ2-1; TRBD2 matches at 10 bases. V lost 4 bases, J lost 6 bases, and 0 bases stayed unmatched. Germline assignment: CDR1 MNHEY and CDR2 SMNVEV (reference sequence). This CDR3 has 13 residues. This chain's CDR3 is CASSWTSGNEQFF. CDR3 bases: TGTGCCAGCAGTTGGACTAGCGGCAATGAGCAGTTCTTC.